The 4 T cell receptor beta chains given below trace back to one sample, sequenced in a study of blood T cell repertoires in COVID-19. Profiling relied on immunoSEQ multiplex PCR, and the TCRdb table lists in-frame clones only, not all of them. The sample lists 150,000 to 200,000 clones, approximately 90% occurring once. The sequenced material came from peripheral blood. Receptors were obtained from a man between 60 and 75 years old with active or convalescent COVID-19.

The chain uses TRBV6-5 and TRBJ1-2; D possibly corresponds to TRBD1 (5 bases). Trimming removed 4 bases at V and 3 bases at J, with 9 bases between. CDR3 length equals 13 residues. Germline CDR1 is MNHEY and CDR2 is SVGAGI. Here the CDR3 reads CASSFLGDYGYTF. The DNA of the CDR3 is TGTGCCAGCAGTTTTTTAGGGGACTATGGCTACACCTTC.

This chain links TRBV7-9 with TRBJ2-2; TRBD2 matches at 11 bases. The germline CDR1 and CDR2 sequences are SEHNR and FQNEAQ (reference sequence). The trim removed 5 bases at V and 1 base at J, leaving 6 bases unmatched. The CDR3 spans 17 residues. This CDR3 is CASSLAGLAGNTGELFF. The CDR3 DNA reads TGTGCCAGCAGCCTCGCCGGACTAGCGGGGAACACCGGGGAGCTGTTTTTT.

The V call is TRBV7-3, the J call TRBJ2-3; TRBD2 is a possible D gene (7 bases). CDR3 length equals 13 residues. The germline V gene has CDR1 SGHTA and CDR2 FQGTGA. Between the trimmed V and J ends, which lost 5 bases and 4 bases, there was a span of 10 bases. The CDR3 spells CASSRGAADTQYF. DNA of the CDR3: TGTGCCAGCAGCCGGGGGGCAGCAGATACGCAGTATTTT.

The V and J genes are TRBV6-5 and TRBJ2-1, with 11 bases lining up with TRBD1. This CDR3 is 16 amino acids long. Germline-derived CDR1 and CDR2 are MNHEY and SVGAGI. Losses at the gene ends were 2 bases for V and 7 bases for J; bases not matched to a gene: 7. The CDR3 region is CASSYLGQGARNEQFF. CDR3 coding DNA: TGTGCCAGCAGTTACCTAGGACAGGGGGCGAGGAATGAGCAGTTCTTC.